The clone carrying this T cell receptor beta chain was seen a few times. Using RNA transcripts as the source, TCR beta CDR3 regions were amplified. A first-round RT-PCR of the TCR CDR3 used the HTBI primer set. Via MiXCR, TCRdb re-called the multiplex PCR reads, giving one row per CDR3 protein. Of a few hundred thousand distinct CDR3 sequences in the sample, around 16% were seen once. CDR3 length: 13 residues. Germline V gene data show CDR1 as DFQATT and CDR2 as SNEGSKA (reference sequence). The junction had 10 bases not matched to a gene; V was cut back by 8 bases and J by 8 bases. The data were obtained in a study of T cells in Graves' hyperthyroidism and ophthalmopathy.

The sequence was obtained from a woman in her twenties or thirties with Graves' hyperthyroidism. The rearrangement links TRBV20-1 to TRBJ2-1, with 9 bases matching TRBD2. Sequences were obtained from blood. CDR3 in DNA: TGCAGTCCGGTAGCGGGAGAGGGATATGAGCAGTTCTTC. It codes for CSPVAGEGYEQFF.